This TCR beta chain originates from a study of T cells in localized non-small cell lung cancer (dated by TCRdb to about 2020). The study in broad terms: T cell repertoires of 200 to 250 early-stage NSCLC patients were analyzed, with tumors being compared against uninvolved tumor-adjacent lungs. The cohort comprised around 250 treatment-naïve NSCLC patients with resected, localized lung tumors. NSCLC patients had a mean age of around 66 years, and around 130 were male and 85 to 110 female. Overall study results and their limits: A median of 57 of the top 100 tumor clones turned up in the paired uninvolved adjacent lung, and fewer than 35 of those clones also ranked among the top 100 of that same adjacent lung. Longer overall survival was associated with higher blood T cell density, whereas shorter survival was associated with higher adjacent-lung clonality. Because the study design was exploratory, TCR variables were selected using unadjusted p-values without false-discovery rate correction. Multi-region tumor sequencing was not performed, so intratumor heterogeneity could not be excluded. Uninvolved tumor-adjacent lung showed the highest T cell clonality, higher than tumor, which suggests more focused antigenic responses in the uninvolved tumor-adjacent lung.

At diagnosis, tumor, uninvolved tumor-adjacent lung and peripheral blood were collected and then preserved as a mix of FFPE and fresh-frozen material. For TCR repertoire profiling, the blood samples were analyzed as peripheral blood mononuclear cells. The germline V gene supplies CDR1 SGDLS and CDR2 YYNGEE. Including cysteine and phenylalanine, the CDR3 has 18 amino acids. Only the CDR3 portion is preserved as DNA: 54 bases, with reading frame beginning at the first base. V loses 0 bases at its end and J loses 3 bases; junction bases beyond the gene matches: 11. About this clone itself: It has no known antigen specificity. Base qualities are not recorded, but no much larger clone differs from it by a single base.

TCR beta CDR3 regions were sequenced from DNA using the immunoSEQ Assay. Under the source paper's analysis protocol: To compute T cell density, TCR beta template counts were normalized to usable DNA, which was estimated by amplifying housekeeping genes. Using the preseqR package, richness was estimated by extrapolating to 120,000 templates for tissue samples and 400,000 templates for PBMC samples. Clonality was defined by subtracting Pielou's evenness from one. To identify tissue-enriched TCRs, differential abundance testing was run on productive amino-acid clonotypes with a minimum total count of 5 and an alpha of 0.1. The Jaccard Index and the Morisita Overlap Index were used to measure repertoire overlap between compartments. GLIPH grouped TCR beta CDR3s together with public tetramer-defined viral CDR3s, and a viral motif had to include at least three viral sequences and also show V-gene enrichment. TCRdb stores this immuneACCESS table with in-frame sequences only. Part of the clones is absent; in the studies checked, under half of the shortfall reflects unresolved V genes, and no reason is known for the rest. V, J and clone size are taken as reported in that table, and D and trimming were inferred from the DNA itself. This sample lists 30,000 to 50,000 clones; 70% to 80% were detected once. Over 30% of the sample goes to the ten largest clones.

The input for sequencing was PBMCs, taken before any cancer treatment. The sequence derives from a woman aged 35 to 70 with stage II squamous cell lung carcinoma. Here the chain combines TRBV9 and TRBJ2-1; a stretch of 8 junction bases matches TRBD2. The DNA sequence is as follows: TGTGCCAGCAGCGTAGGAGTGGCGGCGGGAGGATACTACAATGAGCAGTTCTTC. This yields the protein CASSVGVAAGGYYNEQFF. The CDR3, completed at both ends by the reference TRBV9 and TRBJ2-1 genes, gives the full variable domain DSGVTQTPKHLITATGQRVTLRCSPRSGDLSVYWYQQSLDQGLQFLIQYYNGEERAKGNILERFSAQQFPDLHSELNLSSLELGDSALYFCASSVGVAAGGYYNEQFFGPGTRLTVL.